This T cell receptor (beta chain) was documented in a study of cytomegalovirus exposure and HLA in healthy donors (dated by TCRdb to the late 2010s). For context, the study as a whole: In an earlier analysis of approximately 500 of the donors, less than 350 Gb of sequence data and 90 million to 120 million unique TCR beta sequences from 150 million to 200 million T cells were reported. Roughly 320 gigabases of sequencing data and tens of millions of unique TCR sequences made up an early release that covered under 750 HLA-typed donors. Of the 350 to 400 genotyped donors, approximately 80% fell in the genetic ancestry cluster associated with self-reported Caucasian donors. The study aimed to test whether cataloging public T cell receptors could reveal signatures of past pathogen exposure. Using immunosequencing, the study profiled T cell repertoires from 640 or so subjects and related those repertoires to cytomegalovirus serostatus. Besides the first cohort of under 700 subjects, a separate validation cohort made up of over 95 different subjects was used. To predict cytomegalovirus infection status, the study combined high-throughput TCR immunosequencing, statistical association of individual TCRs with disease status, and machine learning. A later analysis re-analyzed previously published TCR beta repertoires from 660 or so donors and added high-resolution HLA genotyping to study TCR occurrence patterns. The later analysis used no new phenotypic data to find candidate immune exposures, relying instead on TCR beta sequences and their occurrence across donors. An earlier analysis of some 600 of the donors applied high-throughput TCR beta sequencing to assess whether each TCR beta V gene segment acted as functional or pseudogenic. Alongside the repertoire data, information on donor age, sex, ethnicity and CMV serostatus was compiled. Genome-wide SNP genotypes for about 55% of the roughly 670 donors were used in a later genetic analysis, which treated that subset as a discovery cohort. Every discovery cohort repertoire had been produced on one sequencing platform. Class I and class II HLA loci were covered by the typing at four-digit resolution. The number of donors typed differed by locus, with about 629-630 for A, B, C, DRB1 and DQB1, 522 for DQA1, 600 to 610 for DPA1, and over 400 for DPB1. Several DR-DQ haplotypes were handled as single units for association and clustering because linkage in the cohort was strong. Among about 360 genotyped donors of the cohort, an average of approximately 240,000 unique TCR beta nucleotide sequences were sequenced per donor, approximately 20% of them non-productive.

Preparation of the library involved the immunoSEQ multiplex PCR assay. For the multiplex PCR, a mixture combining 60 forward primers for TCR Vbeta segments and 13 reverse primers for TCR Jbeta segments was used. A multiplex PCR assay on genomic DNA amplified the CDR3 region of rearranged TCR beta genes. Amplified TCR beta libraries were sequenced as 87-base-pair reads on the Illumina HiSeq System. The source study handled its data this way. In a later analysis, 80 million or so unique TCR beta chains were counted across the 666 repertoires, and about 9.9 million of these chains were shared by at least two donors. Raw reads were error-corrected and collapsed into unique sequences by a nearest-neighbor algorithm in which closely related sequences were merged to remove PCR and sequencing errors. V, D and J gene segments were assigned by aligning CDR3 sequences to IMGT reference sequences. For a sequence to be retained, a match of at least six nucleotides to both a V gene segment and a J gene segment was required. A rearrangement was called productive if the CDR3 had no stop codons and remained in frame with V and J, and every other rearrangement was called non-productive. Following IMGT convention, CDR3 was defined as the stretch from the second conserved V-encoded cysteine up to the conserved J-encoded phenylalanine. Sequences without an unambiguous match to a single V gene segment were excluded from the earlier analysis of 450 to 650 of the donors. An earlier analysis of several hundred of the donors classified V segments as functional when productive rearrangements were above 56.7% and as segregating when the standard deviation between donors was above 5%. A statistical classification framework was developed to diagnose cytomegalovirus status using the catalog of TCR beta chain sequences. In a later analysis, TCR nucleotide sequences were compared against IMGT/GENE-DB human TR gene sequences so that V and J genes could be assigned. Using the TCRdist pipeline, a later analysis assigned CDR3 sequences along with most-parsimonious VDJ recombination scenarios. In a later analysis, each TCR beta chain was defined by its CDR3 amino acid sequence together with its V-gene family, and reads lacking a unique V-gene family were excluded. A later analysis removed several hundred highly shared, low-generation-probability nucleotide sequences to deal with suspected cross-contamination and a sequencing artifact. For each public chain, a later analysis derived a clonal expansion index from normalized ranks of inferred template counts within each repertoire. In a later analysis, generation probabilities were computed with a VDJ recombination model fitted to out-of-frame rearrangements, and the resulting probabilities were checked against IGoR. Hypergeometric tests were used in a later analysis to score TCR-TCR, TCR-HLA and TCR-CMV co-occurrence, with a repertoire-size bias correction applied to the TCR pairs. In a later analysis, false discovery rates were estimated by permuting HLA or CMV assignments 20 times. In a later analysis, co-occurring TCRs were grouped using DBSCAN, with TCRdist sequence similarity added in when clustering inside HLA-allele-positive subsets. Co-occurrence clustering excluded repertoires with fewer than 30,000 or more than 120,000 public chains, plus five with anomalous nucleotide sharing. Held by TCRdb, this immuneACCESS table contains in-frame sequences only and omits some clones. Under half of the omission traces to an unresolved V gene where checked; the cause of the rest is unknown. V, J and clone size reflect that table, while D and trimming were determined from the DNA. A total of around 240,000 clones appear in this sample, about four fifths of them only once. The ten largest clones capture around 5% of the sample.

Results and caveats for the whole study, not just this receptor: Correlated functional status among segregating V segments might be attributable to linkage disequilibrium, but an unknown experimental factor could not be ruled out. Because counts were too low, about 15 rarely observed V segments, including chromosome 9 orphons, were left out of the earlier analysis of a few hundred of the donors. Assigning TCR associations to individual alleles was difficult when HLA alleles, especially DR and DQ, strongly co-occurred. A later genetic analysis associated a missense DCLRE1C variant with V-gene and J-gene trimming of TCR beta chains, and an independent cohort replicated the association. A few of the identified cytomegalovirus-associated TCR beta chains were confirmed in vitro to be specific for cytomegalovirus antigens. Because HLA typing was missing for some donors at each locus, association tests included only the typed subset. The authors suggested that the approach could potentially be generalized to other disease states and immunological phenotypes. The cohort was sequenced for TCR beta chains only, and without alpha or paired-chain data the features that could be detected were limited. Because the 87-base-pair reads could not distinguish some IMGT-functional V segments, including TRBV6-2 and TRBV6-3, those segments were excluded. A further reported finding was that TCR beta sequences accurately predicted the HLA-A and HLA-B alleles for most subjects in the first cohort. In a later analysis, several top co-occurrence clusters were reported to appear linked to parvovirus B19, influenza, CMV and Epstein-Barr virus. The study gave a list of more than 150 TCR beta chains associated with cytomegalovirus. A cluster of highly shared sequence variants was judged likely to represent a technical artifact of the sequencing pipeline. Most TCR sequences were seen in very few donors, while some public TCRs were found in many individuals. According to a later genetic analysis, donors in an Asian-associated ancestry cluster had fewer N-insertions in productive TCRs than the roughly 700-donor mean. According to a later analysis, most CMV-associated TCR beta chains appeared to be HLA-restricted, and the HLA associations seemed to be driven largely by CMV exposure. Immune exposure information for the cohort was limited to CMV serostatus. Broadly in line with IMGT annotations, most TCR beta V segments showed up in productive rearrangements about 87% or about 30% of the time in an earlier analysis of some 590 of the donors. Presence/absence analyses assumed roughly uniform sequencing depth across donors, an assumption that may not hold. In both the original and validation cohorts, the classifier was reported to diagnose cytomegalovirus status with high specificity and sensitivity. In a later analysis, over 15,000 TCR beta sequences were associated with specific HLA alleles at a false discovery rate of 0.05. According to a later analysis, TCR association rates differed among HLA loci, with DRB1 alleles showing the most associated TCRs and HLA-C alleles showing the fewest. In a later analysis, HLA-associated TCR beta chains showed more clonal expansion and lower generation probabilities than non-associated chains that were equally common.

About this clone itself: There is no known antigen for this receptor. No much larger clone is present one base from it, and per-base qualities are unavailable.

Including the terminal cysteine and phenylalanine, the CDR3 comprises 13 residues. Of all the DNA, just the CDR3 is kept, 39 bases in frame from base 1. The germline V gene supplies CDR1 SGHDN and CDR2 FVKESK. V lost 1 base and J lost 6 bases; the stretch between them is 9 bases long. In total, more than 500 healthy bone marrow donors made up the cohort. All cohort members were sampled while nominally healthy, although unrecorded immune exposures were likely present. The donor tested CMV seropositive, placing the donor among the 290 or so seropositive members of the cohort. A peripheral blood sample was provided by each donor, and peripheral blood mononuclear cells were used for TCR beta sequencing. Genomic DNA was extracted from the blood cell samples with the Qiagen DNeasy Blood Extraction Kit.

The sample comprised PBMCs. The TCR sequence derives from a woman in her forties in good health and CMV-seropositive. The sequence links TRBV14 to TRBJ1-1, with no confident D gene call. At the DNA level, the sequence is TGTGCCAGCAGCCAAGGAGGTAGTCCTGAAGCTTTCTTT. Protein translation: CASSQGGSPEAFF.